This T cell receptor beta chain is drawn from a study of T cells in Graves' hyperthyroidism and ophthalmopathy. Background on the study: It was at initial diagnosis, before any treatment, that peripheral blood was collected. Notes on the study in general: The authors' 13 V-J model separated ophthalmopathy from stable hyperthyroidism.

This clonotype occurred many times. Its antigen remains unidentified. The CDR3 covers 14 residues. Trimming cost V 6 bases and J 4 bases, with 12 bases left between them. The germline gives CDR1 LNHDA, CDR2 SQIVND (reference sequence). Regions amplified from RNA transcripts were the TCR beta CDR3 regions. TCR CDR3 regions were first amplified by RT-PCR with HTBI primers. In TCRdb, the multiplex PCR reads were re-called with MiXCR into one record per CDR3 protein. The sample has 300,000 to 450,000 distinct CDR3 sequences; about 18% are singletons. These patients, aged 18 to 65, had recently diagnosed hyperthyroidism lasting under 2 months. The authors obtained PBMCs from about 9 ml of fresh peripheral blood.

This clonotype was obtained from a woman under 40 with Graves' hyperthyroidism that later progressed to Graves' ophthalmopathy. Sequenced sample: blood. V is TRBV19 and J is TRBJ2-2; possibly TRBD2 for D (6 bases). This CDR3 reads CASSWTTPTGELFF. Written as DNA, the CDR3 is TGTGCCAGTAGCTGGACTACACCCACCGGGGAGCTGTTTTTT.